This TCR beta chain was recovered during a study of T cell responses to AZD1222 COVID-19 vaccine. Study context: Second doses that came at about 4 or about 12 weeks were put together.

Study-level findings and limits: Nearly half of unique spike-specific TCRs reportedly avoided B.1.351 and B.1.1.7 mutated regions. Vaccination with two AZD1222 doses was followed by a rise in Spike-specific TCR breadth and depth.

Some clones are missing from TCRdb's copy, which holds only in-frame ones; the method was immunoSEQ multiplex PCR. Here the sample spans 130,000 to 150,000 clones, around 91% being singletons. A remark on this clone: Antigen specificity is unknown.

Trimming took 6 bases from V and 3 from J, leaving 15 bases between them. Germline CDR1 MNHEY, CDR2 SVGEGT. The CDR3 length is 14 residues. The sequenced sample was peripheral blood, obtained on day 0 of AZD1222 vaccination. This clonotype was sampled from an adult in good health. This sequence joins TRBV6-2 or TRBV6-3 and TRBJ2-7, with D perhaps matching TRBD2 (5 bases). The CDR3 protein is CASSPPRGRYEQYF. The CDR3 bases are TGTGCCAGCAGCCCTCCACGGGGTCGCTACGAGCAGTACTTC.